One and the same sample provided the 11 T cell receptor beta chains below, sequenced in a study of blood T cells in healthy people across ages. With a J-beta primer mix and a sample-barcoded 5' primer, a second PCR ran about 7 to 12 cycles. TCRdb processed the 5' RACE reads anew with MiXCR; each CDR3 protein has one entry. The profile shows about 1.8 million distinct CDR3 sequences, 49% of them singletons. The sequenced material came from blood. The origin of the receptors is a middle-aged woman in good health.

Here the CDR3 DNA reads TGTGCCAGCAGTGAAGGGGGCGGTAGGCAGTACTTC. This codes for CASSEGGGRQYF. The genes are TRBV25-1 and TRBJ2-7; the D gene is possibly TRBD1 (6 bases). The V end lost 2 bases, the J end lost 9 bases, and 11 bases lay between the germline ends. There are 12 residues in the CDR3. The germline V gene encodes CDR1 MGHDK and CDR2 SYGVNS.

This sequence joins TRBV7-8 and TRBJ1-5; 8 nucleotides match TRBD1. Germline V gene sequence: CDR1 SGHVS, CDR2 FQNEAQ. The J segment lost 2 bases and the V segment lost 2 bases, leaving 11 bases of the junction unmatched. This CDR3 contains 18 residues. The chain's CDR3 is CASSLTTGQVAGNQPQHF. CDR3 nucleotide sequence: TGTGCCAGCAGCTTAACCACGGGACAGGTAGCTGGCAATCAGCCCCAGCATTTT.

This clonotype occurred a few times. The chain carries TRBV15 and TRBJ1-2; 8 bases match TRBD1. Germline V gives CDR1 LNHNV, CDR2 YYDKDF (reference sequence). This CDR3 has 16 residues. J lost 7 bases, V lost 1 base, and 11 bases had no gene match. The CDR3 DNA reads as TGTGCCACCAGCAGAGCTGTTGGAGTTACAGGGGGTGGCTACACCTTC. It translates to CATSRAVGVTGGGYTF.

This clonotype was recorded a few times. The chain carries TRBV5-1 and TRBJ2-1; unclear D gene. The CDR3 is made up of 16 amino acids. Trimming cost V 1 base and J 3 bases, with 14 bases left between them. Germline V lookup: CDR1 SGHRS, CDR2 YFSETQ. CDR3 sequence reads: CASSLTSAGNYNEQFF. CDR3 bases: TGCGCCAGCAGCTTGACTTCAGCCGGAAACTACAATGAGCAGTTCTTC.

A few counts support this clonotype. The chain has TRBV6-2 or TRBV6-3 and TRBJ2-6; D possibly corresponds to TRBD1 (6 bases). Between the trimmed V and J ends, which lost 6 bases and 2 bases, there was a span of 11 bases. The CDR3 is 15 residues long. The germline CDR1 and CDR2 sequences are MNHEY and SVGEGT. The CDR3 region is CASRLGGTGANVLTF. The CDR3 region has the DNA TGTGCCAGCAGACTAGGGGGTACTGGGGCCAACGTCCTGACTTTC.

CDR3 protein: CASSVGVHTDTQYF. As DNA, the CDR3 is TGTGCCAGCAGCGTAGGAGTCCACACAGATACGCAGTATTTT. The chain is built from TRBV9 and TRBJ2-3; no reliable D call. Between the trimmed V and J ends, which lost 0 bases and 2 bases, there was a span of 7 bases. Germline V lookup: CDR1 SGDLS, CDR2 YYNGEE. This CDR3 is 14 amino acids long.

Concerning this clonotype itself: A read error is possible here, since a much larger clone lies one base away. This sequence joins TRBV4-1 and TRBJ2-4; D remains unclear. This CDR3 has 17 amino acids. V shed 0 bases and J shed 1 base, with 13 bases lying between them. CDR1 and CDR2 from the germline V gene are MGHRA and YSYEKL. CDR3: CASSQEGTREAKNIQYF. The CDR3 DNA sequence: TGCGCCAGCAGCCAAGAAGGTACCCGTGAGGCCAAAAACATTCAGTACTTC.

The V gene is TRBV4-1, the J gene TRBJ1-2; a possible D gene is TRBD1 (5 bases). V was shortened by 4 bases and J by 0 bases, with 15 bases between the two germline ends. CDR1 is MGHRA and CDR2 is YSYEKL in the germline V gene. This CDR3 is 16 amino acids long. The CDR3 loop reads CASSRAGTESNYGYTF. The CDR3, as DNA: TGCGCCAGCAGCCGAGCGGGGACGGAGTCTAACTATGGCTACACCTTC.

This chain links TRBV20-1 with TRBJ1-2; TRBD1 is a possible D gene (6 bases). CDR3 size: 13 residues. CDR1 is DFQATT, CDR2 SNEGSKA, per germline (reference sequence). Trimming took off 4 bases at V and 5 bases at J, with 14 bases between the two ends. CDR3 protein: CSATPVGTYGYTF. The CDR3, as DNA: TGCAGTGCTACCCCAGTGGGGACATATGGCTACACCTTC.

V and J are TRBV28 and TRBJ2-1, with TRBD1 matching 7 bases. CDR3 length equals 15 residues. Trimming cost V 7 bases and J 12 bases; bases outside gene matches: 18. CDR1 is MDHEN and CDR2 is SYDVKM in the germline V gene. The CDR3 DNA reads TGTGCCAGCACCTACGGGACAGCCATTGGAAGGTCGCAGTTCTTC. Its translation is CASTYGTAIGRSQFF.

For the CDR3, the DNA is TGTGCCAGCAGCGGTTTACCGGAGACCCAGTACTTC. This translates into CASSGLPETQYF. The rearrangement links TRBV6-2 or TRBV6-3 to TRBJ2-5; D is ambiguous. Germline V gene lookup returns CDR1 MNHEY and CDR2 SVGEGT. V lost 6 bases, J lost 5 bases, and 10 bases lay in between. CDR3 length: 12 residues.